This TCR beta chain came from a study of blood T cell repertoires in COVID-19. Assay used: immunoSEQ multiplex PCR; TCRdb lists only in-frame clones, some missing. The table lists just over 50,000 clones, around 84% of them singletons. This clone was seen only once. Germline CDR1 and CDR2: SGHNT and YYREEE (reference sequence). The CDR3 totals 11 residues. Trimming at V came to 2 bases and at J to 11 bases, leaving 1 base not matched to a gene. The clonotype originates from an older man with active COVID-19. The chain couples TRBV5-4 to TRBJ1-2, with 9 nucleotides matching TRBD1. Input material: peripheral blood. The CDR3 DNA follows: TGTGCCAGCAGCTTTGACAGGGGGTACACCTTC. It is translated as CASSFDRGYTF.